Listed below are T cell receptor beta chains from one sample, sequenced in a study of CD8 T cells in Susac syndrome. TCRdb fed the immunoSEQ multiplex PCR reads into MiXCR, producing one record per CDR3 protein. The data contain about 69,000 distinct CDR3 sequences, just under 95% of them seen just once; the ten biggest clones take up 0.2% to 0.25%. The sample taken for sequencing was CD8+ T cells from PBMCs. The receptors stem from a human donor in good health. CDR3s include the opening cysteine and the closing phenylalanine or tryptophan. The order of the fields is clone size, J gene, V gene, CDR3 protein. Clone size is stated in some rows and not others, as once, few, many or a class when expanded.

>NA|TRBJ2-7|TRBV5-1
CASSFGTFYEQYF
>NA|TRBJ2-7|TRBV15
CATSRDSLGTSYEQYF
>NA|TRBJ1-4|TRBV5-4
CASSLDGVNEKLFF
>NA|TRBJ2-3|TRBV27
CASSLSGGRDTQYF
>NA|TRBJ1-5|TRBV3-1
CASSQDFGTGGFQPQHF
>NA|TRBJ1-1|TRBV13
CASSSPGTLNTEAFF
>NA|TRBJ1-1|TRBV29-1
CSVGEGAGTEAFF
>NA|TRBJ1-1|TRBV3-1
CASSQEITMNTEAFF
>NA|TRBJ1-2|TRBV20-1
CSARDLDPGRGYGYTF
>NA|TRBJ1-2|TRBV7-2
CASSSKRTAMDGYTF
>NA|TRBJ2-2|TRBV6-5
CASSYSNPPTGELFF
>NA|TRBJ2-3|TRBV4-3
CASSQDWDSGADTQYF
>NA|TRBJ2-7|TRBV7-9
CASSSTVSPGEQYF
>NA|TRBJ1-3|TRBV6-6
CASSYSFPGPGNTIYF
>once|TRBJ2-3|TRBV7-9
CASSLVRGCTDTQYF
>NA|TRBJ2-1|TRBV3-1
CASSQDSSSYNEQFF
>NA|TRBJ1-4|TRBV5-6
CASSLFRDVSEKLFF
>once|TRBJ1-2|TRBV4-1
CASSQVSGTLRGYTF
>once|TRBJ1-1|TRBV7-9
CASSYMDRGDTEAFF
>once|TRBJ2-1|TRBV29-1
CSAQWTPNNEQFF